The 21 T cell receptor beta chains listed next were all sequenced from one sample in a study of T cell responses to AZD1222 COVID-19 vaccine. Here immunoSEQ multiplex PCR was the method, and the copy in TCRdb shows in-frame clones only, minus some. Among about 140,000 clones listed, roughly 89% were seen once. The material sequenced was peripheral blood, taken on day 0 of AZD1222 vaccination. These receptor sequences come from an adult in good health.

The J gene is TRBJ2-6, the V gene TRBV19; 9 bases map to TRBD1. Germline CDR1 LNHDA, CDR2 SQIVND (reference sequence). The CDR3 covers 19 residues. V was pared by 0 bases and J by 13 bases, with 19 bases of the junction left unmatched. The CDR3 is CASSIDPPLDRGTKMVLTF. The DNA for the CDR3 is TGTGCCAGTAGTATAGACCCGCCCTTAGACAGGGGGACTAAAATGGTCCTGACTTTC.

The chain recombines TRBV11-3 with TRBJ1-1; a weak D match, TRBD1 (6 bases). The germline V gene has CDR1 SGHNT and CDR2 YENEEA. The V end lost 1 base, the J end lost 10 bases, and 10 bases lay between the germline ends. The CDR3 contains 12 residues. The CDR3 reads CASSLAQGAAFF. CDR3 nucleotides: TGTGCCAGCAGCTTAGCACAGGGAGCAGCTTTCTTT.

This sequence joins TRBV4-3 and TRBJ1-5, with a tentative D call TRBD1 (6 bases). Germline V gene sequence: CDR1 LGHNA, CDR2 YSLEER. V lost 3 bases to trimming and J lost 3 bases, with 15 bases between them. CDR3 length equals 16 residues. The chain's CDR3 is CASSQIRQVYNQPQHF. In nucleotides, the CDR3 is TGCGCCAGCAGCCAGATACGACAGGTCTACAATCAGCCCCAGCATTTT.

J is TRBJ2-2 and V is TRBV11-2, with D perhaps TRBD1 (6 bases). The V gene's germline CDR1 is SGHAT and CDR2 FQNNGV. The CDR3 is 17 residues long. V was trimmed by 4 bases and J by 2 bases, leaving 17 bases between them. CDR3 sequence (DNA): TGTGCCAGCAGCTCACTTCGGGACACCAGAAACACCGGGGAGCTGTTTTTT. It yields the protein CASSSLRDTRNTGELFF.

This chain joins TRBV28 and TRBJ2-1, with TRBD2 identical over 8 bases. CDR1 MDHEN and CDR2 SYDVKM come from the germline V gene. With V trimmed by 5 bases and J by 5 bases, 11 bases remained unmatched. The CDR3 length is 16 residues. As DNA, the CDR3 is TGTGCCAGCAGTACCCTAAGCGGGAGAGGTAACAATGAGCAGTTCTTC. As protein: CASSTLSGRGNNEQFF.

V is TRBV4-2 and J is TRBJ1-1, with D unresolved. CDR1 and CDR2 from the germline V gene are LGHNA and YNFKEQ. V was pared by 0 bases and J by 4 bases, with 12 bases between. The CDR3 spans 15 residues. CDR3 sequence reads: CASSQDRRGSTEAFF. The CDR3, as DNA: TGTGCCAGCAGCCAAGATCGGCGGGGAAGCACTGAAGCTTTCTTT.

The DNA for the CDR3 is TGTGCCAGCAGCTTCAAAAGTCTTCTGGACGAGCAGTACTTC. Amino acid sequence: CASSFKSLLDEQYF. The gene calls are TRBV7-8 and TRBJ2-7; D ambiguous. The length of the CDR3 is 14 residues. Germline V gene sequence: CDR1 SGHVS, CDR2 FQNEAQ. The V end lost 3 bases, the J end lost 5 bases, and 14 bases lay between the germline ends.

This chain joins TRBV7-2 and TRBJ2-5; 8 nucleotides agree with TRBD2. The CDR3 is 15 amino acids. V lost 1 base and J lost 4; bases outside the gene matches: 5. CDR1 and CDR2 from the germline V gene are SGHTA and FQGNSA. As DNA, the CDR3 is TGTGCCAGCAGCTTAGACGGGAGGGCCGGAGAGACCCAGTACTTC. The encoded protein is CASSLDGRAGETQYF.

This clone was counted between two and nine times. The chain is built from TRBV11-3 and TRBJ1-1; D is uncertain. The germline CDR1 and CDR2 sequences are SGHNT and YENEEA. The V end lost 5 bases, the J end lost 4 bases, and 11 bases lay between the germline ends. This CDR3 is built from 13 residues. The CDR3: CASSPRRGTEAFF. The CDR3 DNA sequence: TGTGCCAGCAGCCCCCGACGTGGCACTGAAGCTTTCTTT.

V is TRBV27 and J is TRBJ2-7; D possibly matches TRBD1 or TRBD2 (5 bases each). Germline loops: CDR1 MNHEY, CDR2 SMNVEV (reference sequence). This CDR3 is built from 15 residues. V lost 1 base to trimming and J lost 3 bases, with 13 bases between them. This CDR3 is CASSLYGTPNYEQYF. The CDR3, as DNA: TGTGCCAGCAGTTTATACGGGACCCCTAACTACGAGCAGTACTTC.

V usage is TRBV5-1 and J usage is TRBJ2-7; D might be TRBD2 (6 bases). The V and J ends lost 4 bases and 2 bases respectively, with 10 bases between them. Germline V lookup: CDR1 SGHRS, CDR2 YFSETQ. The CDR3 spans 13 residues. This CDR3 reads CASSASEAYEQYF. The CDR3 nucleotides are TGCGCCAGCAGCGCTAGCGAGGCCTACGAGCAGTACTTC.

The chain uses TRBV7-2 and TRBJ2-1; 8 nucleotides line up with TRBD1. The germline V gene has CDR1 SGHTA and CDR2 FQGNSA. The CDR3 extends over 15 amino acids. J gave up 7 bases and V 0 bases, and 5 bases lay outside the gene matches. CDR3 sequence reads: CASSLAGDRSNEQFF. CDR3 DNA sequence: TGTGCCAGCAGCTTAGCGGGGGACAGGTCGAATGAGCAGTTCTTC.

The genes are TRBV14 and TRBJ1-2; weak D call: TRBD1 (5 bases). The germline V gene encodes CDR1 SGHDN and CDR2 FVKESK. This CDR3 has 13 residues. V gave up 5 bases and J gave up 2 bases, with 9 bases separating them. The CDR3 protein is CASSGTVNYGYTF. The CDR3 nucleotides read TGTGCCAGCAGCGGGACGGTCAACTATGGCTACACCTTC.

The V call is TRBV28, the J call TRBJ2-5; 7 bases map to TRBD1. The ends lost 7 bases at V and 6 bases at J; junction bases unmatched: 11. CDR3 size: 14 residues. Per germline, CDR1 MDHEN and CDR2 SYDVKM. The CDR3 DNA reads TGTGCCAGCACCCTACAGGGGAGCACGAAGACCCAGTACTTC. Protein product: CASTLQGSTKTQYF.

The V call is TRBV6-5, the J call TRBJ1-3; D not resolved. V lost 6 bases and J lost 2, with 8 bases in between. Germline V lookup: CDR1 MNHEY, CDR2 SVGAGI. The CDR3 is 13 residues long. The CDR3 loop is CASSLGPGNTIYF. In DNA form, the CDR3 reads TGTGCCAGCAGCTTAGGGCCTGGAAACACCATATATTTT.

The chain carries TRBV6-5 and TRBJ2-7; perhaps D is TRBD1 or TRBD2 (5 bases each). Trimming took 6 bases from V and 3 from J, leaving 12 bases between them. Germline CDR1 MNHEY, CDR2 SVGAGI. CDR3 length: 13 residues. The CDR3 DNA is TGTGCCAGCAGAAACACTGGGGGCTACGAGCAGTACTTC. Translation gives CASRNTGGYEQYF.

The V call is TRBV6-1, the J call TRBJ2-4; maybe TRBD1 (5 bases). CDR1 is MNHNS, CDR2 SASEGT, per germline. CDR3 length: 16 amino acids. The V and J ends lost 0 bases and 1 base respectively, with 10 bases between them. The CDR3 protein is CASSEAWGRAKNIQYF. CDR3 nucleotide sequence: TGTGCCAGCAGTGAAGCGTGGGGCAGGGCCAAAAACATTCAGTACTTC.

This sequence joins TRBV5-1 and TRBJ2-6, with TRBD2 as a possible D gene (6 bases). This CDR3 is 21 amino acids long. Trimming cost V 1 base and J 0 bases, with 23 bases left between them. The germline V gene encodes CDR1 SGHRS and CDR2 YFSETQ. CDR3 DNA: TGCGCCAGCAGCTTGTCACTCGGAGGGAGCCCCCTTGGCTCTGGGGCCAACGTCCTGACTTTC. It specifies CASSLSLGGSPLGSGANVLTF. The full variable domain, completed using reference TRBV5-1 and TRBJ2-6, is KAGVTQTPRYLIKTRGQQVTLSCSPISGHRSVSWYQQTPGQGLQFLFEYFSETQRNKGNFPGRFSGRQFSNSRSEMNVSTLELGDSALYLCASSLSLGGSPLGSGANVLTFGAGSRLTVL.

Comments on this clone: The same CDR3 also results from other DNA sequences found in this sample. This chain links TRBV24-1 with TRBJ2-7; the D is unclear. This CDR3 comprises 13 residues. V was pared by 3 bases and J by 0 bases, with 5 bases between. Germline loops: CDR1 KGHDR, CDR2 SFDVKD. As DNA, the CDR3 is TGTGCCACCAGTGATCCACCCTCCTACGAGCAGTACTTC. Translation: CATSDPPSYEQYF.

The sample holds one count of this clone. This chain links TRBV5-1 with TRBJ1-5; 9 positions match TRBD1. Germline-derived CDR1 and CDR2 are SGHRS and YFSETQ. The V and J ends lost 0 bases and 2 bases, in that order; junction bases with no gene match: 3. This CDR3 region has 16 residues. This CDR3 is CASSLGDREGNQPQHF. CDR3 in DNA: TGCGCCAGCAGCTTGGGGGACAGGGAGGGCAATCAGCCCCAGCATTTT.

The V and J genes are TRBV20-1 and TRBJ2-5; 7 nucleotides align to TRBD2. The germline V gene has CDR1 DFQATT and CDR2 SNEGSKA (reference sequence). V gave up 3 bases and J gave up 4 bases; unmatched junction bases: 20. CDR3 length: 18 amino acids. DNA for the CDR3: TGCAGTGCTAGTAGTCCCGGACTAGGTCAGAACGGGTTAGAGACCCAGTACTTC. Translated, it gives CSASSPGLGQNGLETQYF.